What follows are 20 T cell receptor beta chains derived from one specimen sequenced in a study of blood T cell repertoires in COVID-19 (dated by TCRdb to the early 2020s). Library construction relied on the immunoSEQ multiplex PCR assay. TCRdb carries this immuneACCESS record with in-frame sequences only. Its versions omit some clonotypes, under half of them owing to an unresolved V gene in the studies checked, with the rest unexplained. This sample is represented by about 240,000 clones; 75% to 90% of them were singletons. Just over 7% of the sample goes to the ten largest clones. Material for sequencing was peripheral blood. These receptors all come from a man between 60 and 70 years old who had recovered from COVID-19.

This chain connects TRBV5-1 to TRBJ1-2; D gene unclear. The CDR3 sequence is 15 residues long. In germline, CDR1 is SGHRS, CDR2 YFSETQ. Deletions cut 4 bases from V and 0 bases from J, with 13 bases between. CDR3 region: CASSQWVEANYGYTF. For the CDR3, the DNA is TGCGCCAGCAGCCAGTGGGTGGAGGCTAACTATGGCTACACCTTC.

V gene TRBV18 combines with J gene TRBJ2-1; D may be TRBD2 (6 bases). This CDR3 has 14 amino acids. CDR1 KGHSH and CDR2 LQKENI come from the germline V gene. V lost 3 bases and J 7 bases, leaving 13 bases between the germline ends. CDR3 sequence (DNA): TGTGCCAGCTCACCGACCGGTCGGGGGAATGAGCAGTTCTTC. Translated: CASSPTGRGNEQFF.

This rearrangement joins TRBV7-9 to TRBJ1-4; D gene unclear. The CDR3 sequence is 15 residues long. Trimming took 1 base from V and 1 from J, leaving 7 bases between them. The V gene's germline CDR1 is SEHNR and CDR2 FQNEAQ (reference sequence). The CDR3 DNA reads TGTGCCAGCAGCTTAGAGCGGGGAACTAATGAAAAACTGTTTTTT. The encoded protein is CASSLERGTNEKLFF.

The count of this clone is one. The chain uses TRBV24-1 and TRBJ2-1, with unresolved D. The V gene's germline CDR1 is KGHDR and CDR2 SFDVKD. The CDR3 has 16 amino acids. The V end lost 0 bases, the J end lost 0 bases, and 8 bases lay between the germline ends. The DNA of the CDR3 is TGTGCCACCAGTGATTTGCAGGCCAGCTCCTACAATGAGCAGTTCTTC. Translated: CATSDLQASSYNEQFF.

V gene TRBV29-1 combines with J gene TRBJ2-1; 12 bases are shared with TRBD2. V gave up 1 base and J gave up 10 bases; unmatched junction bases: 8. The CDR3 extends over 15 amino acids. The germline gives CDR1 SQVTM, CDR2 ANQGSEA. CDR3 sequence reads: CSVEALAGGLGEQFF. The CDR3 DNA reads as TGCAGCGTTGAAGCACTAGCGGGGGGTTTGGGAGAGCAGTTCTTC.

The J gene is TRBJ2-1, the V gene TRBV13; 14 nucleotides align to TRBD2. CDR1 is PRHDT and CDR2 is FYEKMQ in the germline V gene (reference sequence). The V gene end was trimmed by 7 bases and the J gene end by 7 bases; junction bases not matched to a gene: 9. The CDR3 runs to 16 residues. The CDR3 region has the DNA TGTGCCAGCACCCAAAGGCGACTAGCGGGGGGGAATGAGCAGTTCTTC. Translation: CASTQRRLAGGNEQFF.

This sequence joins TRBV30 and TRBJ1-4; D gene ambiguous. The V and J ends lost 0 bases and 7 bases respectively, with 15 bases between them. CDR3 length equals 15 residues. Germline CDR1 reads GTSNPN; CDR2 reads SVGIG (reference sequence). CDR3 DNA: TGTGCCTGGAGTGTAAAGGGAGGGTTGGGTGAAAAACTGTTTTTT. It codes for CAWSVKGGLGEKLFF. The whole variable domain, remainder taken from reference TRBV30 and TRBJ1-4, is SQTIHQWPATLVQPVGSPLSLECTVEGTSNPNLYWYRQAAGRGLQLLFYSVGIGQISSEVPQNLSASRPQDRQFILSSKKLLLSDSGFYLCAWSVKGGLGEKLFFGSGTQLSVL.

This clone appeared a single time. Here the CDR3 DNA reads TGTGCCAGCACCCCTATCCAGGACAACTCCTACGAGCAGTACTTC. Protein product: CASTPIQDNSYEQYF. This chain joins TRBV6-2 or TRBV6-3 and TRBJ2-7, with D perhaps matching TRBD1 (5 bases). The length of the CDR3 is 15 residues. Germline V lookup: CDR1 MNHEY, CDR2 SVGEGT. Trimming took off 7 bases at V and 0 bases at J, with 16 bases between the two ends.

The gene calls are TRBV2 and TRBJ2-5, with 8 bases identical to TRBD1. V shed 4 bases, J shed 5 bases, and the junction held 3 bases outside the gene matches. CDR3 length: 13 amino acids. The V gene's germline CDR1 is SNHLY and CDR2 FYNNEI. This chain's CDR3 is CASSVYRGETQYF. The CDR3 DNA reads TGTGCCAGCAGTGTCTACAGGGGGGAGACCCAGTACTTC.

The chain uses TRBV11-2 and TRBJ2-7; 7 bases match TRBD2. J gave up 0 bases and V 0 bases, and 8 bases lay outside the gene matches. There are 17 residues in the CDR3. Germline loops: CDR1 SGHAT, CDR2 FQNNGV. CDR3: CASSLDLAGVTSYEQYF. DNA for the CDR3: TGTGCCAGCAGCTTAGATCTTGCGGGGGTAACCTCCTACGAGCAGTACTTC. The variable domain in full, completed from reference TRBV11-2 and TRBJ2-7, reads EAGVAQSPRYKIIEKRQSVAFWCNPISGHATLYWYQQILGQGPKLLIQFQNNGVVDDSQLPKDRFSAERLKGVDSTLKIQPAKLEDSAVYLCASSLDLAGVTSYEQYFGPGTRLTVT.

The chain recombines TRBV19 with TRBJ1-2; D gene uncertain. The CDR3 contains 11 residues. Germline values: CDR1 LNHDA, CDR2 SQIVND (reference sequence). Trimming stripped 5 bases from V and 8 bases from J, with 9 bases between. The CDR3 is CASSVEGGYTF. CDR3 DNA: TGTGCCAGTAGTGTGGAGGGAGGCTACACCTTC. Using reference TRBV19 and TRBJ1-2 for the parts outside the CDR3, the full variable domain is DGGITQSPKYLFRKEGQNVTLSCEQNLNHDAMYWYRQDPGQGLRLIYYSQIVNDFQKGDIAEGYSVSREKKESFPLTVTSAQKNPTAFYLCASSVEGGYTFGSGTRLTVV.

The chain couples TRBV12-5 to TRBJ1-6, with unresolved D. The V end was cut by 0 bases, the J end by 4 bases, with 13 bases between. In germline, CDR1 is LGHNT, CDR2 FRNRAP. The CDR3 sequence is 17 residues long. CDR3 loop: CASGLVLGRPYNSPLHF. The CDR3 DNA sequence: TGTGCTAGTGGTTTGGTACTGGGCAGACCATATAATTCACCCCTCCACTTT.

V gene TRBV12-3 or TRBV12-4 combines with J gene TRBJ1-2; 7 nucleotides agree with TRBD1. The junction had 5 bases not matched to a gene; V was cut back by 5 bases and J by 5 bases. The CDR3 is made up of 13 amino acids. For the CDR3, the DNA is TGTGCCAGCAGTACCACAGGGGATTATGGCTACACCTTC. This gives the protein CASSTTGDYGYTF.

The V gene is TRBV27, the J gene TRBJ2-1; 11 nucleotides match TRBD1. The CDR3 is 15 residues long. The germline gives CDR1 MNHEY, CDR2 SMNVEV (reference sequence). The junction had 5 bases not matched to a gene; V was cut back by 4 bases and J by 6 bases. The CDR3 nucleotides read TGTGCCAGCAGTTCGCCGGGACAGGGGGTCAATGAGCAGTTCTTC. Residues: CASSSPGQGVNEQFF.

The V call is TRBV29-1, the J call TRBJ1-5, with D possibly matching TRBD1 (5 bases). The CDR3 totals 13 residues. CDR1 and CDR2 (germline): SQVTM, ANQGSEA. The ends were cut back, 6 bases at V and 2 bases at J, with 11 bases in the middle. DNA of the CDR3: TGCAGCGTGGGGGGGGAGGGCAATCAGCCCCAGCATTTT. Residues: CSVGGEGNQPQHF.

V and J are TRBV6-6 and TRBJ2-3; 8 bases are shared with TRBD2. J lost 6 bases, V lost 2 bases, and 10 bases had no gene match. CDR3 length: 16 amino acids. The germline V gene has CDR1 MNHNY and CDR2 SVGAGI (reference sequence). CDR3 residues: CASSYGPAGGQDTQYF. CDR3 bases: TGTGCCAGCAGTTACGGCCCGGCGGGGGGCCAGGATACGCAGTATTTT.

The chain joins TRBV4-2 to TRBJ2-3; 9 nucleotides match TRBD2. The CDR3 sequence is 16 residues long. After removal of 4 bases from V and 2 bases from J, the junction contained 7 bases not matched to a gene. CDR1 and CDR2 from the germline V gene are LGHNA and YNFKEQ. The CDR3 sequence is CASSLTSGPNTDTQYF. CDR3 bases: TGTGCCAGCAGCCTAACTAGCGGGCCAAACACAGATACGCAGTATTTT.

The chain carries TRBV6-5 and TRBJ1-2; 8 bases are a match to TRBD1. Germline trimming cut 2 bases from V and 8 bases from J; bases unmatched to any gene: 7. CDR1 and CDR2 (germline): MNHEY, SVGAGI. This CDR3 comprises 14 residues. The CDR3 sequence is CASSYVGTGDGYTF. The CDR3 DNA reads TGTGCCAGCAGTTACGTTGGGACAGGAGACGGCTACACCTTC.

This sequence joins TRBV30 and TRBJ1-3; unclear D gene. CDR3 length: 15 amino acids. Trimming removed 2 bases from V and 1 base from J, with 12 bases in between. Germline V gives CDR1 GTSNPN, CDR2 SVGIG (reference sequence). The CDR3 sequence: CAWSKARGSGNTIYF. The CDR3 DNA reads TGTGCCTGGAGTAAAGCGCGAGGATCTGGAAACACCATATATTTT.

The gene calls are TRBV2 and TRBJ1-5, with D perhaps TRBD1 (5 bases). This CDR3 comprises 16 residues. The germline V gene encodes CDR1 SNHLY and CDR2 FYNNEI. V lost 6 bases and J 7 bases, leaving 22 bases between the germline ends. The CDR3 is CASSVPGTVGGQPQHF. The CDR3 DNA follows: TGTGCCAGCAGCGTACCCGGGACTGTAGGAGGGCAGCCCCAGCATTTT.